The 24 T cell receptor beta chains below come from one sample, sequenced in a study of T cell repertoires in cytomegalovirus infection (dated by TCRdb to between 2018 and 2021). The sequencing machine was an Illumina HiSeq 1500. In-frame beta chains were kept once TCRdb had trimmed the public reads at Q25 with fastp and called clones with MiXCR. Rows with a matching CDR3 protein are joined into one entry that keeps the most common DNA and genes. Here the sample has hundreds of thousands of distinct CDR3 sequences; roughly 26% occur a single time. Together, the top ten hold 8% of the sample. The sequencing input was CD8+ T cells from PBMCs. Every receptor here comes from a human donor in good health (CMV status not recorded). Some clones in this sample may be carry-over from other donors' samples.

The genes are TRBV7-3 and TRBJ2-5, with 8 nucleotides matching TRBD2. Trimming removed 0 bases from V and 4 bases from J; junction bases left unmatched: 7. CDR3 length equals 16 residues. Germline V gene data show CDR1 as SGHTA and CDR2 as FQGTGA. CDR3 nucleotide sequence: TGTGCCAGCAGCTTAACGGGAGCGGGGGCAGGAGAGACCCAGTACTTC. It specifies CASSLTGAGAGETQYF.

Only one count was recorded for this clonotype. This chain links TRBV29-1 with TRBJ2-3; 11 nucleotides agree with TRBD1. Germline loops: CDR1 SQVTM, CDR2 ANQGSEA. This CDR3 contains 14 residues. V shed 8 bases, J shed 0 bases, and the junction held 4 bases outside the gene matches. This chain's CDR3 is CSMDRGLSTDTQYF. DNA for the CDR3: TGCAGCATGGACAGGGGGCTTAGCACAGATACGCAGTATTTT.

The chain carries TRBV12-3 or TRBV12-4 and TRBJ1-2; TRBD1 aligns across 8 bases. There are 14 residues in the CDR3. V lost 6 bases and J lost 4; bases outside the gene matches: 7. The CDR3 spells CASSVRGQIYGYTF. The CDR3 DNA sequence: TGTGCCAGCAGCGTCAGGGGGCAAATCTATGGCTACACCTTC.

The rearrangement joins TRBV13 to TRBJ2-1; possible D gene TRBD1, 6 bases. V lost 5 bases to trimming and J lost 3 bases, with 14 bases between them. The CDR3 consists of 15 residues. The germline V gene has CDR1 PRHDT and CDR2 FYEKMQ (reference sequence). CDR3 sequence: CASSELKGGYNEQFF. CDR3 DNA sequence: TGTGCCAGCAGCGAACTGAAAGGGGGCTACAATGAGCAGTTCTTC. Full variable domain (missing parts from reference TRBV13 and TRBJ2-1): AAGVIQSPRHLIKEKRETATLKCYPIPRHDTVYWYQQGPGQDPQFLISFYEKMQSDKGSIPDRFSAQQFSDYHSELNMSSLELGDSALYFCASSELKGGYNEQFFGPGTRLTVL.

This clonotype occurred a few times. V is TRBV6-2 or TRBV6-3 and J is TRBJ1-1, with 7 bases aligning to TRBD1. Germline loops: CDR1 MNHEY, CDR2 SVGEGT. V lost 4 bases and J lost 1; bases outside the gene matches: 15. The CDR3 extends over 18 amino acids. The CDR3 region is CASSSETTLGQRNTEAFF. The DNA for the CDR3 is TGTGCCAGCAGTTCAGAAACCACCCTGGGACAGCGGAACACTGAAGCTTTCTTT.

The genes are TRBV6-6 and TRBJ1-5; 8 nucleotides line up with TRBD1. The CDR3 totals 15 residues. The trim removed 6 bases at V and 3 bases at J, leaving 7 bases unmatched. Germline CDR1 and CDR2: MNHNY and SVGAGI (reference sequence). The CDR3 reads CASRLDRGINQPQHF. CDR3 in DNA: TGTGCCAGCAGGCTCGACAGGGGAATCAATCAGCCCCAGCATTTT.

The CDR3 coding sequence is TGTGCCAGCAGTCCACAGGGGCAAGGGCCCCTCCACTTT. Its translation is CASSPQGQGPLHF. The gene calls are TRBV28 and TRBJ1-6; 7 bases map to TRBD1. V lost 5 bases, J lost 13 bases, and 8 bases stayed unmatched. Germline-derived CDR1 and CDR2 are MDHEN and SYDVKM. This CDR3 is built from 13 residues.

The chain couples TRBV10-3 to TRBJ2-1; D possibly corresponds to TRBD1 (7 bases). The CDR3 has 16 amino acids. Germline assignment: CDR1 ENHRY and CDR2 SYGVKD. The V end lost 2 bases, the J end lost 2 bases, and 13 bases lay between the germline ends. The CDR3 is CAISETDREAYNEQFF. The CDR3 bases are TGTGCCATCAGTGAGACAGACAGGGAGGCCTACAATGAGCAGTTCTTC.

This chain links TRBV20-1 with TRBJ2-7; the D gene could be TRBD1 or TRBD2 (5 bases each). The CDR3 spans 14 residues. Trimming removed 5 bases at V and 4 bases at J, with 18 bases between. CDR1 and CDR2 from the germline V gene are DFQATT and SNEGSKA (reference sequence). The CDR3 is CSASERGTLYEQYF. CDR3 DNA: TGCAGTGCTTCTGAGAGAGGGACCCTGTACGAGCAGTACTTC.

This clonotype has just a few counts. The chain employs TRBV27 and TRBJ2-3; 11 bases match TRBD1. Germline V gene lookup returns CDR1 MNHEY and CDR2 SMNVEV (reference sequence). V lost 7 bases to trimming and J lost 0 bases; unmatched junction nucleotides: 3. The length of the CDR3 is 15 residues. The CDR3, as DNA: TGTGCCAGCACCGGACAGGGGGCGAGCACAGATACGCAGTATTTT. As protein: CASTGQGASTDTQYF.

This clonotype was found many times. The chain carries TRBV7-9 and TRBJ1-2; the D gene is possibly TRBD1 (5 bases). CDR1 and CDR2 (germline): SEHNR, FQNEAQ (reference sequence). V dropped 5 bases and J dropped 4 bases, with 14 bases sitting between them. This CDR3 comprises 14 residues. CDR3 coding DNA: TGTGCCAGCAGCGCCGGAGGGGTAGGCTATGGCTACACCTTC. Translated, it gives CASSAGGVGYGYTF.

This clonotype was recorded only once. V gene TRBV29-1 combines with J gene TRBJ2-2; D is possibly TRBD1 (6 bases). CDR1 SQVTM and CDR2 ANQGSEA come from the germline V gene. The CDR3 totals 14 residues. The V end was cut by 3 bases, the J end by 1 base, with 9 bases between. The CDR3 region has the DNA TGCAGCGTTGACAGGGGCGGGAACACCGGGGAGCTGTTTTTT. Encoded protein: CSVDRGGNTGELFF.

This clonotype was recorded at least ten times. The chain links TRBV6-1 to TRBJ2-7; 7 bases map to TRBD1. J gave up 7 bases and V 3 bases, and 12 bases lay outside the gene matches. The CDR3 runs 15 residues. Germline V lookup: CDR1 MNHNS, CDR2 SASEGT. The CDR3 reads CASSDPGTAEEEQYF. CDR3 coding DNA: TGTGCCAGCAGTGACCCCGGGACAGCCGAGGAGGAGCAGTACTTC.

This clonotype has a count of ten or more. The chain links TRBV7-2 to TRBJ2-5; D is possibly TRBD2 (6 bases). CDR1 is SGHTA and CDR2 is FQGNSA in the germline V gene. The germline V and J ends were trimmed by 2 bases and 0 bases, with 25 bases remaining between them. This CDR3 region has 20 residues. CDR3 in DNA: TGTGCCAGCAGCTTACCCGGAGGGCAGTATGCTTACCGGTACCAAGAGACCCAGTACTTC. This translates into CASSLPGGQYAYRYQETQYF.

This clonotype occurred many times. The rearrangement links TRBV6-5 to TRBJ2-5, with TRBD2 matching 7 bases. The germline V gene has CDR1 MNHEY and CDR2 SVGAGI. With 6 bases clipped from V and 3 bases from J, the junction kept 13 bases outside the gene matches. CDR3 length: 16 amino acids. In DNA form, the CDR3 reads TGTGCCAGCAGCGAGAGGACTAGGGGAGTGGAAGAGACCCAGTACTTC. The encoded protein is CASSERTRGVEETQYF.

This clonotype was detected ten times or more. The chain is built from TRBV7-6 and TRBJ2-2; perhaps TRBD2 as D (6 bases). This CDR3 has 15 amino acids. Germline V lookup: CDR1 SGHVS, CDR2 FNYEAQ. Trimming removed 1 base from V and 4 bases from J, with 10 bases in between. CDR3 protein: CASSLGGESTGELFF. Here the CDR3 DNA reads TGTGCCAGCAGCTTAGGGGGGGAAAGCACCGGGGAGCTGTTTTTT.

CDR3 region: CAISEGGGYEQYV. The CDR3, as DNA: TGTGCCATCAGTGAAGGGGGAGGCTACGAGCAGTACGTC. The chain has TRBV10-3 and TRBJ2-7; D assignment may be TRBD1 or TRBD2 (6 bases each). The V gene lost 3 bases and the J gene lost 3 bases, with 9 bases spanning the gap. CDR3 length equals 13 residues. The germline V gene encodes CDR1 ENHRY and CDR2 SYGVKD.

This clonotype was picked up a small number of times. The chain joins TRBV20-1 to TRBJ1-5, with D perhaps matching TRBD1 (5 bases). The CDR3 length is 17 residues. Germline V gives CDR1 DFQATT, CDR2 SNEGSKA (reference sequence). The germline V and J ends were trimmed by 1 base and 1 base, with 17 bases remaining between them. The CDR3 sequence: CSARGFRGNKSNQPQHF. As DNA, the CDR3 is TGCAGTGCTAGAGGGTTCCGGGGGAACAAGAGCAATCAGCCCCAGCATTTT.

This clonotype was counted at least ten times. CDR3 region: CASSLAWDYYNEQFF. CDR3 DNA sequence: TGTGCCAGCAGCTTAGCGTGGGACTACTACAATGAGCAGTTCTTC. The chain carries TRBV7-2 and TRBJ2-1; 7 bases map to TRBD2. Germline CDR1 SGHTA, CDR2 FQGNSA. J was trimmed by 3 bases and V by 0 bases; bases with no gene match: 2. The CDR3 has 15 residues.

The V gene is TRBV14, the J gene TRBJ2-3, with D possibly being TRBD1 (6 bases). The CDR3 totals 15 residues. Germline lookup yields CDR1 SGHDN and CDR2 FVKESK. V gave up 1 base and J gave up 1 base, with 9 bases separating them. The CDR3 is CASSQVTGGTDTQYF. CDR3 DNA sequence: TGTGCCAGCAGCCAAGTGACAGGAGGCACAGATACGCAGTATTTT.

This clonotype came up many times. The chain employs TRBV7-8 and TRBJ1-2; D is uncertain. There are 17 residues in the CDR3. Trimming took 2 bases from V and 0 from J, leaving 16 bases between them. Germline-derived CDR1 and CDR2 are SGHVS and FQNEAQ. CDR3 sequence (DNA): TGTGCCAGCAGCTTACCGGGGTCCCCAACCCCTAACTATGGCTACACCTTC. This sequence encodes CASSLPGSPTPNYGYTF. The full variable domain, completed using reference TRBV7-8 and TRBJ1-2, is GAGVSQSPRYKVAKRGQDVALRCDPISGHVSLFWYQQALGQGPEFLTYFQNEAQLDKSGLPSDRFFAERPEGSVSTLKIQRTQQEDSAVYLCASSLPGSPTPNYGYTFGSGTRLTVV.

This clonotype showed up many times. This rearrangement joins TRBV6-2 or TRBV6-3 to TRBJ1-5, with D possibly TRBD1 on 5 matching bases. Trimming removed 1 base at V and 3 bases at J, with 7 bases between. CDR1 is MNHEY, CDR2 SVGEGT, per germline. This CDR3 comprises 14 residues. CDR3 bases: TGTGCCAGCAGTTACTTGGACAACAATCAGCCCCAGCATTTT. Amino acids: CASSYLDNNQPQHF.

This clonotype was picked up many times. This chain joins TRBV7-2 and TRBJ1-2; D perhaps matches TRBD1 (6 bases). Germline loops: CDR1 SGHTA, CDR2 FQGNSA. The CDR3 spans 16 residues. Trimming stripped 2 bases from V and 2 bases from J, with 15 bases between. CDR3 in amino acids: CASSLSTGKFNYGYTF. The CDR3 DNA sequence: TGTGCCAGCAGCTTAAGTACAGGGAAGTTCAACTATGGCTACACCTTC.

The chain carries TRBV23-1 and TRBJ1-2, with 10 nucleotides matching TRBD1. TRBV23-1 is assigned to the ORF class and has an uncertain function. The CDR3 sequence is 16 residues long. The V gene end was trimmed by 7 bases and the J gene end by 5 bases; junction bases not matched to a gene: 13. Here the CDR3 reads CASMPGQGRGLYGYTF. CDR3 coding DNA: TGCGCCAGCATGCCGGGACAGGGGCGCGGTTTATATGGCTACACCTTC.